These 5 T cell receptor beta chains were sequenced from one sample in a study of Ad26.COV2.S vaccination and SARS-CoV-2 variants (dated by TCRdb to the early 2020s). The sample's treatment or condition label, decoded: about 20 received Ad26.COV2.S at low or high dose, single or two shots; 5 received placebo; per-sample allocation not given. Repertoires of vaccine and placebo recipients were sequenced from samples collected on day 63 after the first injection. The library came from the immunoSEQ multiplex PCR assay. Sourced from immuneACCESS, this table was stored by TCRdb with only in-frame sequences that have V and J called. A share of the clones is absent; for the studies checked, an unresolved V gene accounts for under half, and the remainder has no known explanation. For this sample there are 350,000 to 550,000 clones; roughly 89% appear just once. The top ten hold over 2% of the sample. The starting material was peripheral blood, obtained in a trial of Ad26.COV2.S vaccine versus placebo. Receptors were obtained from a person aged 18-65 years who received the Ad26.COV2.S COVID-19 vaccine or a placebo.

The rearrangement joins TRBV28 to TRBJ1-2; 8 bases fit TRBD1. Germline CDR1 is MDHEN and CDR2 is SYDVKM. The CDR3 totals 14 residues. The V gene end was trimmed by 7 bases and the J gene end by 4 bases; junction bases not matched to a gene: 8. The CDR3 DNA reads TGTGCCAGCACCGGAGGGGGACAGGTCTATGGCTACACCTTC. Its protein product is CASTGGGQVYGYTF.

The gene calls are TRBV9 and TRBJ2-4, with 8 bases matching TRBD1. CDR1 is SGDLS and CDR2 is YYNGEE in the germline V gene. V gave up 0 bases and J gave up 8 bases; unmatched junction bases: 7. CDR3 length equals 15 residues. This chain's CDR3 is CASSVATGVGHIQYF. CDR3 nucleotides: TGTGCCAGCAGCGTAGCGACAGGGGTTGGACACATTCAGTACTTC.

The gene calls are TRBV5-6 and TRBJ2-7; a possible D gene is TRBD1 (7 bases). Germline V gene data show CDR1 as SGHDT and CDR2 as YYEEEE. The CDR3 is 15 amino acids. The V and J ends lost 0 bases and 6 bases respectively, with 16 bases between them. The DNA of the CDR3 is TGTGCCAGCAGCTTGGGACAGGGCGGGAATTCCGAGCAGTACGTC. Translating gives CASSLGQGGNSEQYV.

The V call is TRBV9, the J call TRBJ2-2; D not resolved. The CDR3 has 11 residues. With 7 bases removed from V and 6 bases from J, the gap between germline ends came to 7 bases. The V gene's germline CDR1 is SGDLS and CDR2 YYNGEE. The CDR3 spells CASGNPGELFF. The CDR3 nucleotides read TGTGCCAGCGGAAACCCCGGGGAGCTGTTTTTT.

V usage is TRBV18 and J usage is TRBJ2-2, with no clear D. The CDR3 extends over 14 amino acids. V was trimmed by 1 base and J by 2 bases, leaving 5 bases between them. Germline CDR1 KGHSH, CDR2 LQKENI. CDR3 coding DNA: TGTGCCAGCTCACCACTAAGAAACACCGGGGAGCTGTTTTTT. Its translation: CASSPLRNTGELFF.